This TCR beta chain was retrieved from a study of CD8 T cells in ankylosing spondylitis. Points from the study as a whole: In ankylosing spondylitis blood, a motif of roughly eight highly homologous TCR beta variants appeared characteristic.

TCRdb re-called the 5' RACE reads with MiXCR, one entry per CDR3 protein. The sample carries 350,000 or so distinct CDR3 sequences, 7% to 9% recorded once. V was pared by 5 bases and J by 5 bases, with 11 bases between. In germline, CDR1 is SGHKS, CDR2 YYEKEE (reference sequence). CDR3 size: 13 residues. There are many counts of this clonotype. As yet, its antigen is unknown. The material sequenced was blood, either unsorted or a sorted T cell fraction (not recorded which). The sequence derives from a male donor with ankylosing spondylitis. The genes are TRBV5-5 and TRBJ2-1; D is unresolved. In DNA form, the CDR3 reads TGTGCCAGCAGTTTATCCAGAAACAATGAGCAGTTCTTC. Translating gives CASSLSRNNEQFF. The full variable domain, completed using reference TRBV5-5 and TRBJ2-1, is DAGVTQSPTHLIKTRGQQVTLRCSPISGHKSVSWYQQVLGQGPQFIFQYYEKEERGRGNFPDRFSARQFPNYSSELNVNALLLGDSALYLCASSLSRNNEQFFGPGTRLTVL.